These T cell receptor beta chains were read from a single sample in a study of shared clonotypes between healthy human individuals. Produced via immunoSEQ multiplex PCR; TCRdb's table is partial and in-frame only. The profile covers some 550,000 clones, with 97% appearing a single time and about 0.057% taken by the ten largest. The sample consisted of naive CD4+ T cells sorted from blood. These receptors originate from a woman in her 30s in good health. Each CDR3 is given with its conserved first and last residue. The D gene is left open where the match is weak. The size of a clone is reported for some rows only, either as once, few or many, or as a class for expanded clones.

CDR3nt: TGTGCCAGCATAAATACGTTTGGCTATGGCTACACCTTC
CDR3aa: CASINTFGYGYTF
v_gene: TRBV28
d_gene: -
abundance: -
j_gene: TRBJ1-2

CDR3nt: TGTGCCAGTAGTATAGGGACAGTACCGAGGCATAACACCTACGAGCAGTACTTC
CDR3aa: CASSIGTVPRHNTYEQYF
v_gene: TRBV19
d_gene: -
abundance: -
j_gene: TRBJ2-7

CDR3nt: TGTGCCAGCAGTAAATGGATCAGGGATCAGCCCCAGCATTTT
CDR3aa: CASSKWIRDQPQHF
v_gene: TRBV6-1
d_gene: -
abundance: -
j_gene: TRBJ1-5

CDR3nt: TGTGCCAGCAGTTTTTCTAGCGGACTCCAAGAGACCCAGTACTTC
CDR3aa: CASSFSSGLQETQYF
v_gene: TRBV27
d_gene: TRBD2
abundance: -
j_gene: TRBJ2-5

CDR3nt: TGTGCCAGTTTACCCAGCTCCTACAATGAGCAGTTCTTC
CDR3aa: CASLPSSYNEQFF
v_gene: TRBV7-9
d_gene: -
abundance: -
j_gene: TRBJ2-1

CDR3nt: TGTGCCAGCAGCCCGTTGAATCAGCCCCAGCATTTT
CDR3aa: CASSPLNQPQHF
v_gene: TRBV28
d_gene: -
abundance: few
j_gene: TRBJ1-5

CDR3nt: TGTGCCAGCAGTTACGCCGGGACCGGGGAGCTGTTTTTT
CDR3aa: CASSYAGTGELFF
v_gene: TRBV6-6
d_gene: -
abundance: -
j_gene: TRBJ2-2

CDR3nt: TGTGCCAGCAGCTTAAAAACCACAGAGGTGTGGGATACGCAGTATTTT
CDR3aa: CASSLKTTEVWDTQYF
v_gene: TRBV11-2
d_gene: -
abundance: -
j_gene: TRBJ2-3

CDR3nt: TGTGCCCTCCCGGTAGCGGGAGGCCAAGAGACCCAGTACTTC
CDR3aa: CALPVAGGQETQYF
v_gene: TRBV11-3
d_gene: TRBD2
abundance: -
j_gene: TRBJ2-5

CDR3nt: TGTGCCAGTACTTATTCAGGGGCCGGCGGCCGGAACATTCAGTACTTC
CDR3aa: CASTYSGAGGRNIQYF
v_gene: TRBV19
d_gene: -
abundance: -
j_gene: TRBJ2-4

CDR3nt: TGTGCCAGCAGCGTAGACCCGAATTGGGGCACTGAAGCTTTCTTT
CDR3aa: CASSVDPNWGTEAFF
v_gene: TRBV9
d_gene: -
abundance: -
j_gene: TRBJ1-1

CDR3nt: TGTGCCAGCACGCCGGGCCAAGCCTACGAGCAGTACTTC
CDR3aa: CASTPGQAYEQYF
v_gene: TRBV6-1
d_gene: -
abundance: -
j_gene: TRBJ2-7

CDR3nt: TGTGCCAGCAGCTCTCCGGGACAGTCGAACACTGAAGCTTTCTTT
CDR3aa: CASSSPGQSNTEAFF
v_gene: TRBV5-8
d_gene: TRBD1
abundance: -
j_gene: TRBJ1-1

CDR3nt: TGTGCCAGCAGCTTGAATCCGGGAGGGCCAGATGAGCAGTTCTTC
CDR3aa: CASSLNPGGPDEQFF
v_gene: TRBV7-2
d_gene: TRBD2
abundance: once
j_gene: TRBJ2-1

CDR3nt: TGTGCCAGTAGTGCCCAGGGCCTCGGACAGTCCAATCAGCCCCAGCATTTT
CDR3aa: CASSAQGLGQSNQPQHF
v_gene: TRBV19
d_gene: -
abundance: -
j_gene: TRBJ1-5

CDR3nt: TGCGCCAGCAGCTTGGTTAGAGGGACCAAGTCCTACGAGCAGTACTTC
CDR3aa: CASSLVRGTKSYEQYF
v_gene: TRBV5-1
d_gene: -
abundance: once
j_gene: TRBJ2-7

CDR3nt: TGTGCCAGCAGCTTGGGGACAGGGCAAAACATTCAGTACTTC
CDR3aa: CASSLGTGQNIQYF
v_gene: TRBV5-6
d_gene: TRBD1
abundance: -
j_gene: TRBJ2-4

CDR3nt: TGTGCCAGCAGTGAAAGCGCCGGGAGAGATACGCAGTATTTT
CDR3aa: CASSESAGRDTQYF
v_gene: TRBV6-1
d_gene: -
abundance: -
j_gene: TRBJ2-3

CDR3nt: TGTGCCAGCAGTTGGGACAGGGGGCTGGGTGAAGCTTTCTTT
CDR3aa: CASSWDRGLGEAFF
v_gene: TRBV6-5
d_gene: TRBD1
abundance: -
j_gene: TRBJ1-1

CDR3nt: TGTGCCAGCAGCTTACACAGCGGGGCTTCCTACGAGCAGTACTTC
CDR3aa: CASSLHSGASYEQYF
v_gene: TRBV7-2
d_gene: TRBD2
abundance: -
j_gene: TRBJ2-7

CDR3nt: TGCGCCAGCAGCTTGACGGGGGCGGCGATAGGAGTGGAGCAGTACTTC
CDR3aa: CASSLTGAAIGVEQYF
v_gene: TRBV5-1
d_gene: -
abundance: -
j_gene: TRBJ2-7

CDR3nt: TGTGCCAGCAGGGCTAGGACTAGCGGGAGAGTCGCCTACGAGCAGTACTTC
CDR3aa: CASRARTSGRVAYEQYF
v_gene: TRBV2
d_gene: TRBD2
abundance: -
j_gene: TRBJ2-7

CDR3nt: TGTGCCAGCAGTTACGCAGGGATCTCCTACGAGCAGTACTTC
CDR3aa: CASSYAGISYEQYF
v_gene: TRBV5-4
d_gene: -
abundance: -
j_gene: TRBJ2-7

CDR3nt: TGTGCCAGCAGCCAAGCCGAAGGATCCAGCGGGACCGGGGAGCTGTTTTTT
CDR3aa: CASSQAEGSSGTGELFF
v_gene: TRBV4-2
d_gene: -
abundance: -
j_gene: TRBJ2-2

CDR3nt: TGTGCCAGCGGGACTAGCAGCACAGATACGCAGTATTTT
CDR3aa: CASGTSSTDTQYF
v_gene: TRBV28
d_gene: TRBD2
abundance: -
j_gene: TRBJ2-3

CDR3nt: TGTGCCAGTAGTAACCCCGGGGCGAACACCGGGGAGCTGTTTTTT
CDR3aa: CASSNPGANTGELFF
v_gene: TRBV19
d_gene: -
abundance: once
j_gene: TRBJ2-2

CDR3nt: TGTGCCAGCAGCCAATCTGATGAGAGTGAAGCTTTCTTT
CDR3aa: CASSQSDESEAFF
v_gene: TRBV7-3
d_gene: -
abundance: -
j_gene: TRBJ1-1

CDR3nt: TGTGCCATCAGTGAAGTGGGACTTACTGAAGCTTTCTTT
CDR3aa: CAISEVGLTEAFF
v_gene: TRBV10-3
d_gene: -
abundance: -
j_gene: TRBJ1-1

CDR3nt: TGTGCCAGCAAGGGTAGCGGGAGAGCATACGAGCAGTACTTC
CDR3aa: CASKGSGRAYEQYF
v_gene: TRBV2
d_gene: TRBD2
abundance: -
j_gene: TRBJ2-7

CDR3nt: TGTGCCAGCAGACCAGGGTTTTTGAACACTGAAGCTTTCTTT
CDR3aa: CASRPGFLNTEAFF
v_gene: TRBV7-8
d_gene: -
abundance: -
j_gene: TRBJ1-1

CDR3nt: TGTGCCAGCAGCAAGATTGGCGGGAGGGCCCGAGAGACCCAGTACTTC
CDR3aa: CASSKIGGRARETQYF
v_gene: TRBV21-1
d_gene: -
abundance: -
j_gene: TRBJ2-5

CDR3nt: TGTGCCAGCCGGACAGGGAACACCGGGGAGCTGTTTTTT
CDR3aa: CASRTGNTGELFF
v_gene: TRBV27
d_gene: TRBD1
abundance: -
j_gene: TRBJ2-2

CDR3nt: TGTGCCAGCAGCTCCGGGTCAGCCTCGGGGGATACGCAGTATTTT
CDR3aa: CASSSGSASGDTQYF
v_gene: TRBV7-9
d_gene: -
abundance: -
j_gene: TRBJ2-3

CDR3nt: TGTGCCAGCAGCTTCGAGCCGGGACTACCCTACGAGCAGTACTTC
CDR3aa: CASSFEPGLPYEQYF
v_gene: TRBV7-3
d_gene: TRBD2
abundance: -
j_gene: TRBJ2-7

CDR3nt: TGCAGTGCTAGTCCGAAAGAGACCCAGTACTTC
CDR3aa: CSASPKETQYF
v_gene: TRBV20-1
d_gene: -
abundance: -
j_gene: TRBJ2-5

CDR3nt: TGTGCCAGCAGTTACGGGACTAGCGGGAGGTCCTACGAGCAGTACTTC
CDR3aa: CASSYGTSGRSYEQYF
v_gene: TRBV7-6
d_gene: TRBD2
abundance: -
j_gene: TRBJ2-7

CDR3nt: TGTGCCAGCACCCAACCTCGGGACAGGGGAGGAGGGCAAGAGACCCAGTACTTC
CDR3aa: CASTQPRDRGGGQETQYF
v_gene: TRBV21-1
d_gene: -
abundance: -
j_gene: TRBJ2-5

CDR3nt: TGCGCCAGCGGAACCGACAGGGGGCCTGAAAAACTGTTTTTT
CDR3aa: CASGTDRGPEKLFF
v_gene: TRBV5-1
d_gene: TRBD1
abundance: -
j_gene: TRBJ1-4

CDR3nt: TGCTCACGAGGGGATACGCAGTATTTT
CDR3aa: CSRGDTQYF
v_gene: TRBV20-1
d_gene: -
abundance: -
j_gene: TRBJ2-3